This is a list of T cell receptor beta chains from one sample in a study of blood T cell repertoires in COVID-19. Only in-frame clones appear in the TCRdb table, and some are missing; sequencing was by immunoSEQ multiplex PCR. The repertoire consists of over 250,000 clones, with approximately 85% occurring once and the leading ten covering about 14%. Input material: peripheral blood. These receptor sequences come from a human donor in a cohort sampled during active COVID-19. The CDR3 runs from the conserved cysteine through the conserved F or W. Fields, in order: J gene, V gene, CDR3 protein.

>TRBJ1-1|TRBV2
CASTGLTDTEAFF
>TRBJ2-1|TRBV7-9
CASTVSGQAPYEQFF
>TRBJ1-6|TRBV6-1
CASSGGFGTGDSPLHF
>TRBJ2-7|TRBV6-5
CASSLLAGGIYEQYF
>TRBJ2-3|TRBV7-2
CASRHRTGGNTDTQYF
>TRBJ2-4|TRBV6-2/TRBV6-3
CASSRAGVRENIQYF
>TRBJ2-2|TRBV6-2/TRBV6-3
CASSPLANTGELFF
>TRBJ2-3|TRBV7-2
CASTFLDTQYF
>TRBJ2-7|TRBV27
CASSNGRGRRQYF
>TRBJ1-2|TRBV28
CASIQDRGYGYTF
>TRBJ2-5|TRBV14
CASSQGWLAGVQETQYF
>TRBJ1-5|TRBV5-1
CASSLGQTNQPQHF
>TRBJ2-1|TRBV29-1
CSVPLAGVGGEQFF
>TRBJ2-1|TRBV24-1
CATSPSGSYNEQFF
>TRBJ2-7|TRBV6-1
CASSDRSTSAFYEQYF
>TRBJ1-4|TRBV9
CASSRESLGAGRDEKLFF
>TRBJ2-7|TRBV28
CASSSVSYEQYF
>TRBJ1-5|TRBV6-6
CATREGGTSNQPQHF
>TRBJ1-1|TRBV28
CASSANRGPTEAFF
>TRBJ1-4|TRBV3-1/TRBV3-2
CASSQGGTGSEKLFF
>TRBJ1-1|TRBV9
CASSVGEANTEAFF
>TRBJ2-2|TRBV12-2
CASRLWEGNTGELFF
>TRBJ2-5|TRBV19
CASSIGRAPQETQYF
>TRBJ1-5|TRBV5-1
CASSPGSGQPQHF
>TRBJ2-1|TRBV2
CASSRAGAGVGNEQFF
>TRBJ2-1|TRBV7-2
CASSSVAGGLGEQFF
>TRBJ1-4|TRBV7-9
CASSLRGANEKLFF
>TRBJ2-3|TRBV11-2
CASSASGKTDTQYF
>TRBJ2-3|TRBV7-2
CASSTGTSVADTQYF
>TRBJ1-2|TRBV6-5
CASSYSRTSGYTF
>TRBJ2-5|TRBV3-1/TRBV3-2
CASKRGHQTETQYF
>TRBJ1-5|TRBV5-1
CASSPGTGEGYSNQPQHF
>TRBJ2-5|TRBV5-8
CASSFRRLEIETQYF
>TRBJ1-2|TRBV6-5
CASSRLGENYGYTF
>TRBJ2-3|TRBV5-4
CASSLRGTSTDTQYF
>TRBJ2-7|TRBV18
CASSPSQGLYEQYF
>TRBJ2-3|TRBV7-2
CASSLDNTQYF
>TRBJ1-5|TRBV28
CASSFAAGRIQPQHF
>TRBJ1-1|TRBV6-5
CASGSPDWSTEAFF
>TRBJ1-2|TRBV6-6
CASTPSPGQGSYGYTF
>TRBJ1-2|TRBV27
CASSFYGARGYTF
>TRBJ2-5|TRBV9
CASSVDEGAGETQYF
>TRBJ2-2|TRBV15
CATSVMTGNTGELFF
>TRBJ1-1|TRBV28
CASSAPGLEAFF